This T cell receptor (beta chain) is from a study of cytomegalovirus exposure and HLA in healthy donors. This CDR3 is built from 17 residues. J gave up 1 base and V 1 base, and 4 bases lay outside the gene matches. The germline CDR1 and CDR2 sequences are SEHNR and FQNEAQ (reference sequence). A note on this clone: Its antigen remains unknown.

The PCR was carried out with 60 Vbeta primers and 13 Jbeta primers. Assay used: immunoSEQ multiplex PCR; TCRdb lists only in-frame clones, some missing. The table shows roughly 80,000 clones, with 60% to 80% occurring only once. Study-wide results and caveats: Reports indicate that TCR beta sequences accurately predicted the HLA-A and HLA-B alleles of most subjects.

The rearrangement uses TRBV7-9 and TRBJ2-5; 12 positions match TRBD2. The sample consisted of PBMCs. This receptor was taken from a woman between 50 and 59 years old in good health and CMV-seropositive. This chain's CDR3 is CASSLGLAGDRQETQYF. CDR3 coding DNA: TGTGCCAGCAGCTTAGGACTAGCGGGAGACCGCCAAGAGACCCAGTACTTC.